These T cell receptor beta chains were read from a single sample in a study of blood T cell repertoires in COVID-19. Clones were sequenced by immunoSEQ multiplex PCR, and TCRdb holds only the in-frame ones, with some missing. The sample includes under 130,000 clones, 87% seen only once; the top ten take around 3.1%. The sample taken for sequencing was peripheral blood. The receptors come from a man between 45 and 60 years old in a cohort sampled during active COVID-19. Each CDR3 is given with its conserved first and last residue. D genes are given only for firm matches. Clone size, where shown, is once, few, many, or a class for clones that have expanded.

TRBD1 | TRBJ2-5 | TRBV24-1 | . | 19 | TGTGCCACCAGCGAATACACCCGGGACAGGGGTCGTCGGGGAGAGACCCAGTACTTC | CATSEYTRDRGRRGETQYF
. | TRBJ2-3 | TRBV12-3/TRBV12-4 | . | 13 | TGTGCCAGCAGACCCCGACGGGTGGATACGCAGTATTTT | CASRPRRVDTQYF
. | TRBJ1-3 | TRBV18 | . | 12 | TGTGCCAGCTCACCAGAGGGAAACACCATATATTTT | CASSPEGNTIYF
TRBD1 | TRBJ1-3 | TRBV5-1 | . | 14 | TGCGCCAGCAGCGCAGGGGGCTCAGGAAACACCATATATTTT | CASSAGGSGNTIYF
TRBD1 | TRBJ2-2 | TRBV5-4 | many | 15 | TGTGCCAGCAGCGGGACAGGGATGGTGGCCGGGGAGCTGTTTTTT | CASSGTGMVAGELFF
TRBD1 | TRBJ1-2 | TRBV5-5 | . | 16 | TGTGCCAGCAGCCCCCGGGACAGGGATCCCCTGTATGGCTACACCTTC | CASSPRDRDPLYGYTF
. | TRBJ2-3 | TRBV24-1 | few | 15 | TGTGCCACCAGTGATTTGCGGCCAGGGTCAGATACGCAGTATTTT | CATSDLRPGSDTQYF
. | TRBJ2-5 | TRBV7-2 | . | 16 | TGTGCCAGCAGCTTAGGCGCGGGGCGACTCCAAGAGACCCAGTACTTC | CASSLGAGRLQETQYF
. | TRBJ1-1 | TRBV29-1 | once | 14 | TGCAGCGTTGTCGGAGGTTGGGCTAGCACTGAAGCTTTCTTT | CSVVGGWASTEAFF
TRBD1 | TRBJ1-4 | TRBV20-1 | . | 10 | TGCAGTGCTAGGGCGGGACAGCTGTTTTTT | CSARAGQLFF
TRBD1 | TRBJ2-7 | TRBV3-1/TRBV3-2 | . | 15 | TGTGCCAGCAGCCGTAACCGGGACAGGGATTACGAGCAGTACTTC | CASSRNRDRDYEQYF
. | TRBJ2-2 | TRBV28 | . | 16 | TGTGCCAGCAGTGTCGTACAGGGCGCGAACACCGGGGAGCTGTTTTTT | CASSVVQGANTGELFF
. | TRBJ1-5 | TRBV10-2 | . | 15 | TGCGCCAGCAGTGAGTCAGGAGGGGAAAATCAGCCCCAGCATTTT | CASSESGGENQPQHF
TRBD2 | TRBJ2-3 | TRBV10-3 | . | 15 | TGTGCCATCAGTGGACTAGCGGGGAGCACAGATACGCAGTATTTT | CAISGLAGSTDTQYF
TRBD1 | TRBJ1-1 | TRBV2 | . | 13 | TGTGCCAGCAGGGGGACAGGGAACACTGAAGCTTTCTTT | CASRGTGNTEAFF
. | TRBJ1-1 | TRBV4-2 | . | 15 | TGTGCCAGCAGCCAAGAAACGGGTGGGAACACTGAAGCTTTCTTT | CASSQETGGNTEAFF
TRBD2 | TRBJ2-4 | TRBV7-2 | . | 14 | TGTGCCAGCAGCCTACACGCGGGGGGAAACATTCAGTACTTC | CASSLHAGGNIQYF
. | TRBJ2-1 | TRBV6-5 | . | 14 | TGTGCCAGCAGTTATGGTGGGGCATACAATGAGCAGTTCTTC | CASSYGGAYNEQFF
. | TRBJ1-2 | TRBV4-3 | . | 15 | TGCGCCAGCAGCCAAGGCGGGGGGCTCGTCTATGGCTACACCTTC | CASSQGGGLVYGYTF
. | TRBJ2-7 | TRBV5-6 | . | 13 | TGTGCCAGCAGCGCAGGCGTATCCTACGAGCAGTACTTC | CASSAGVSYEQYF
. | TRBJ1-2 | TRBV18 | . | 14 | TGTGCCAGCTCATCCAAAGCACTGCTTTATGGCTACACCTTC | CASSSKALLYGYTF
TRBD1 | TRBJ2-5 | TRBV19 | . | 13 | TGTGCCAGTGGCAGGGGGTGGCAAGAGACCCAGTACTTC | CASGRGWQETQYF
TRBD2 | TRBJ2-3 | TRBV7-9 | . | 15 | TGTGCCAGCAGCCGGACTAGCGGGGGGAAAGATACGCAGTATTTT | CASSRTSGGKDTQYF
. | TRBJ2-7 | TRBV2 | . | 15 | TGTGCCAGCAGTGTTCGGGACAGACTAGTCGGCGAGCAGTACTTC | CASSVRDRLVGEQYF
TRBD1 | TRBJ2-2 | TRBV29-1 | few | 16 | TGCAGCGTTGTAATTAGGCAGGACAGGGTCACCGGGGAGCTGTTTTTT | CSVVIRQDRVTGELFF
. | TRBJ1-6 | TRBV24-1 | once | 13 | TGTGCCACCAGTCTTGGAGGCGGCTCACCCCTCCACTTT | CATSLGGGSPLHF
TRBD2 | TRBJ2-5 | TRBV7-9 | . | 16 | TGTGCCAGCAGCTACACTAGCGGGGGGGCGGGAGAGACCCAGTACTTC | CASSYTSGGAGETQYF
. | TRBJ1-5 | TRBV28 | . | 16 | TGTGCCAGCAGTACCGCCGGGGGGGGACGCAATCAGCCCCAGCATTTT | CASSTAGGGRNQPQHF
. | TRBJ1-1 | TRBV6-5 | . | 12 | TGTGCCAGCAAATCACTAGCAACTGAAGCTTTCTTT | CASKSLATEAFF
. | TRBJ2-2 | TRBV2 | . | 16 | TGTGCCAGCAGCCGGGACAAAAATTCGAACACCGGGGAGCTGTTTTTT | CASSRDKNSNTGELFF
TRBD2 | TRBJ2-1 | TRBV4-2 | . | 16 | TGTGCCAGCAGCGGGAAAGGAGCGGGGGTTCGGTATGAGCAGTTCTTC | CASSGKGAGVRYEQFF
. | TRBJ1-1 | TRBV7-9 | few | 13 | TGTGCCAGCAGCTTAAAACAGGAAACTGAAGCTTTCTTT | CASSLKQETEAFF
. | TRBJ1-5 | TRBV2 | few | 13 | TGTGCCAGCCAGGGGTATAGCAATCAGCCCCAGCATTTT | CASQGYSNQPQHF
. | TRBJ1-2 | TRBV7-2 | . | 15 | TGTGCCAGCAGCTTAGGTGGGCGGGGGCAGATGGGCTACACCTTC | CASSLGGRGQMGYTF
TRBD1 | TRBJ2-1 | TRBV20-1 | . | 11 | TGCAGTGCTAGAGCGGGACAGGTGGGGTTCTTC | CSARAGQVGFF
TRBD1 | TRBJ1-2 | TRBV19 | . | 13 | TGTGCCAGTAGAACGACAGGGGTCTATGGCTACACCTTC | CASRTTGVYGYTF
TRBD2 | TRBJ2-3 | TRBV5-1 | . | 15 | TGCGCCAGCAGCCCGACTAGCGGGGGGGCGGATACGCAGTATTTT | CASSPTSGGADTQYF